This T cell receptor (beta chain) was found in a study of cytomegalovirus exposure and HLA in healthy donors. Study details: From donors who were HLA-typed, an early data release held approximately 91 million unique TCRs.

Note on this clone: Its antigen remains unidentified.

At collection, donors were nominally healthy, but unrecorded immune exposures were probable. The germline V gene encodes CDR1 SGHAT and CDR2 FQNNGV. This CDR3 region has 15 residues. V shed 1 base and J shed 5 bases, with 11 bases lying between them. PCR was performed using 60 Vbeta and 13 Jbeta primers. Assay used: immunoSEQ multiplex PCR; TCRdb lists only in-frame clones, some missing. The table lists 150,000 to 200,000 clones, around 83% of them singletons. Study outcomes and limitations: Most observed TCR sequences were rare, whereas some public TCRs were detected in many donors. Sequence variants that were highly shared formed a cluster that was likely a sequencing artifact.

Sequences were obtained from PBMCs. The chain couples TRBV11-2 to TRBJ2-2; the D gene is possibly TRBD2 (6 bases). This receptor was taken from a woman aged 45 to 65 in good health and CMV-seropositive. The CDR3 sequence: CASSLGLSGTGELFF. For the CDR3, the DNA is TGTGCCAGCAGCTTAGGGCTTAGCGGTACCGGGGAGCTGTTTTTT.